The rows below give T cell receptor beta chains drawn from one sample of a study of cytomegalovirus exposure and HLA in healthy donors. Repertoires were generated with immunoSEQ multiplex PCR, while TCRdb's copy carries only in-frame clones and drops some. The top ten hold about 1.7% of the sample, which has 150,000 to 200,000 clones, about four fifths seen once. Sequencing input: PBMCs. The receptors shown here come from a man between 18 and 35 years old in good health and CMV-seronegative. The CDR3 runs from the conserved cysteine through the conserved F or W. The D gene is left open where the match is weak. Clone size is stated in some rows and not others, as once, few, many or a class when expanded.

abundance	d_gene	len	v_gene	j_gene	CDR3aa	CDR3nt
-	TRBD1	16	TRBV7-9	TRBJ2-2	CASSLVAGGITGELFF	TGTGCCAGCAGCTTAGTTGCAGGGGGAATCACCGGGGAGCTGTTTTTT
few	TRBD1	16	TRBV29-1	TRBJ2-5	CSVKKPGQGRRETQYF	TGCAGCGTTAAAAAACCGGGACAGGGGAGGCGAGAGACCCAGTACTTC
once	-	11	TRBV30	TRBJ2-7	CAGTTGYEQYF	TGTGCGGGGACGACAGGCTACGAGCAGTACTTC
-	-	17	TRBV4-1	TRBJ2-7	CASSQAILLATPYEQYF	TGCGCCAGCAGCCAAGCCATCTTACTAGCCACCCCCTACGAGCAGTACTTC
-	-	16	TRBV28	TRBJ2-5	CASKLSGRKGGETQYF	TGTGCCAGCAAGTTATCCGGACGCAAGGGGGGGGAGACCCAGTACTTC
-	-	17	TRBV19	TRBJ1-6	CASSIKGFTGTLTPLHF	TGTGCCAGTAGTATAAAGGGGTTCACAGGGACCTTGACTCCCCTCCACTTT
-	TRBD2	13	TRBV5-6	TRBJ2-1	CASSLGLAGGKFF	TGTGCCAGCAGCTTAGGACTAGCGGGAGGCAAGTTCTTC
-	TRBD1	15	TRBV28	TRBJ2-7	CASSATGGYSYEQYF	TGTGCCAGCAGTGCGACAGGGGGTTACTCCTACGAGCAGTACTTC
-	-	15	TRBV19	TRBJ1-1	CASSPPGIPTTEAFF	TGTGCCAGTAGTCCCCCGGGAATTCCGACTACTGAAGCTTTCTTT
once	-	12	TRBV2	TRBJ1-4	CASGSGSEKLFF	TGTGCCAGCGGGTCGGGATCTGAAAAACTGTTTTTT
-	-	13	TRBV9	TRBJ1-1	CASSPQGFTEAFF	TGTGCCAGCAGCCCTCAGGGGTTCACTGAAGCTTTCTTT
few	TRBD1	13	TRBV9	TRBJ1-2	CASSVGTGVGYTF	TGTGCCAGCAGCGTAGGGACAGGGGTTGGCTACACCTTC
-	TRBD2	17	TRBV7-2	TRBJ2-5	CASSLVFGTSGGETQYF	TGTGCCAGCAGCTTAGTCTTTGGGACTAGCGGTGGAGAGACCCAGTACTTC
-	-	15	TRBV4-1	TRBJ2-3	CASSQDPAGSDTQYF	TGCGCCAGCAGCCAAGACCCCGCGGGTTCAGATACGCAGTATTTT
-	-	15	TRBV4-1	TRBJ1-3	CASSHLQGSGNTIYF	TGCGCCAGCAGCCACCTACAGGGTTCTGGAAACACCATATATTTT
-	-	16	TRBV14	TRBJ1-4	CASSPREDRRNEKLFF	TGTGCCAGCAGCCCTCGGGAAGACAGGAGGAATGAAAAACTGTTTTTT
-	-	16	TRBV7-6	TRBJ2-3	CASSPLTGARTDTQYF	TGTGCCAGCAGCCCCTTAACGGGAGCACGCACAGATACGCAGTATTTT
-	-	12	TRBV14	TRBJ1-4	CASSQDGGKLFF	TGTGCCAGCAGCCAAGACGGAGGAAAACTGTTTTTT